This TCR beta chain is from a study of blood T cell repertoires in COVID-19. Assay used: immunoSEQ multiplex PCR; TCRdb lists only in-frame clones, some missing. Among roughly 72,000 clones, around 90% were seen once, and the ten largest hold over 2%. The CDR3 is 14 residues long. The chain has TRBV21-1 and TRBJ2-7; TRBD2 is the table's D call and was not checked against the DNA. TRBV21-1 is a pseudogene locus. Input material: peripheral blood. The sequence derives from a human donor in a cohort sampled during active COVID-19. The CDR3 region is CARQFIGSSYEQYF. The CDR3 bases are TGTGCCAGGCAGTTTATCGGGAGCTCCTACGAGCAGTACTTC.